This TCR beta chain came from a study of blood T cell repertoires in COVID-19. The wider study: Sites across the United States, Italy and Spain contributed samples from acute and convalescent COVID-19. PBMCs, B-cell-depleted T cells, or T cells provided the cDNA or gDNA that made up the material.

Germline assignment: CDR1 SGHRS and CDR2 YFSETQ. V dropped 6 bases and J dropped 2; count of bases not matched to a gene: 6. The length of the CDR3 is 14 residues. Under the authors' procedure: Nucleated cell counts were estimated from reference gene primer amplification. The protocol was immunoSEQ multiplex PCR, while the TCRdb copy is restricted to in-frame clones and leaves out a portion. V and J calls and clone size are those listed in that table; D and trimming were worked out from the DNA. This sample yields some 200,000 clones, of which roughly 84% are seen a single time; more than 8% belongs to the top ten.

The sequenced sample consisted of peripheral blood. The chain joins TRBV5-1 to TRBJ2-7; 9 bases are shared with TRBD1. This TCR was sampled from a woman older than 75 with acute or convalescent COVID-19. The CDR3 protein is CASTSTGGTYEQYF. DNA for the CDR3: TGCGCCAGCACCTCGACAGGGGGGACCTACGAGCAGTACTTC. The whole variable domain, remainder taken from reference TRBV5-1 and TRBJ2-7, is KAGVTQTPRYLIKTRGQQVTLSCSPISGHRSVSWYQQTPGQGLQFLFEYFSETQRNKGNFPGRFSGRQFSNSRSEMNVSTLELGDSALYLCASTSTGGTYEQYFGPGTRLTVT.